The 24 T cell receptor beta chains presented below share a single source sample, sequenced in a study of blood T cell repertoires in COVID-19 (dated by TCRdb to about 2020). Library preparation used the immunoSEQ multiplex PCR assay. TCRdb holds this immuneACCESS table with in-frame rearrangements only. Some clones are missing; in checked studies, unresolved V genes explain under half, and the rest has no known cause. Within this sample are about 150,000 clones, with about 85% of them counted one time only. The ten largest clonotypes hold over 2.5% of the sample. The material sequenced was peripheral blood. The receptors originated from a human donor with acute or convalescent COVID-19. The donor label of this sample is uncertain.

CDR3 region: CASSLAGGAREQYV. The CDR3 coding sequence is TGTGCCAGCAGCTTGGCAGGGGGCGCGAGGGAGCAGTACGTC. The chain joins TRBV5-4 to TRBJ2-7; 8 bases fit TRBD1. The V gene end was trimmed by 0 bases and the J gene end by 7 bases; junction bases not matched to a gene: 6. CDR3 size: 14 residues. CDR1 and CDR2 (germline): SGHNT, YYREEE (reference sequence).

CDR3 sequence: CASSPPGLAGVSDTQYF. The CDR3 nucleotides read TGTGCCAGCAGCCCTCCGGGACTAGCGGGGGTTTCAGATACGCAGTATTTT. This rearrangement joins TRBV6-2 or TRBV6-3 to TRBJ2-3, with TRBD2 matching over 14 bases. V lost 6 bases, J lost 4 bases, and 9 bases stayed unmatched. Germline CDR1 MNHEY, CDR2 SVGEGT. The CDR3 is made up of 17 amino acids.

The rearrangement uses TRBV2 and TRBJ2-2; D might be TRBD2 (6 bases). With 3 bases removed from V and 2 bases from J, the gap between germline ends came to 10 bases. The CDR3 spans 15 residues. From germline, CDR1 is SNHLY and CDR2 FYNNEI. The CDR3 region is CASSESSVNTGELFF. CDR3 nucleotide sequence: TGTGCCAGCAGTGAGTCTAGCGTCAACACCGGGGAGCTGTTTTTT.

The chain is built from TRBV19 and TRBJ1-1; 8 bases match TRBD1. The trim removed 6 bases at V and 3 bases at J, leaving 6 bases unmatched. The germline V gene encodes CDR1 LNHDA and CDR2 SQIVND (reference sequence). CDR3 length: 14 amino acids. This CDR3 reads CASRPPDRDTEAFF. CDR3 DNA: TGTGCCAGTAGGCCACCGGACAGGGACACTGAAGCTTTCTTT.

J is TRBJ2-1 and V is TRBV2, with TRBD2 matching 9 bases. Germline V CDR1 and CDR2: SNHLY, FYNNEI. J gave up 5 bases and V 6 bases, and 5 bases lay outside the gene matches. The CDR3 has 14 amino acids. The CDR3 sequence: CASSGTSSDNEQFF. The CDR3 bases are TGTGCCAGCAGCGGGACTAGCAGCGACAATGAGCAGTTCTTC.

This chain uses TRBV11-3 with TRBJ2-2, with 10 bases matching TRBD1. Germline CDR1 reads SGHNT; CDR2 reads YENEEA. This CDR3 region has 16 residues. The V and J ends lost 4 bases and 2 bases, in that order; junction bases with no gene match: 4. The CDR3 DNA reads as TGTGCCAGCAGCTCCGGACAGGGGGGAAACACCGGGGAGCTGTTTTTT. Its translation: CASSSGQGGNTGELFF.

CDR3 in amino acids: CASSIQAGSNQPQHF. Here the CDR3 DNA reads TGTGCCAGTAGTATACAGGCAGGTAGCAATCAGCCCCAGCATTTT. This sequence joins TRBV19 and TRBJ1-5, with D uncertain. The CDR3 is made up of 15 amino acids. CDR1 is LNHDA and CDR2 is SQIVND in the germline V gene (reference sequence). V lost 2 bases and J lost 0, with 8 bases in between.

V usage is TRBV30 and J usage is TRBJ1-1, with D tentatively TRBD1 (6 bases). V lost 2 bases and J 0 bases, leaving 13 bases between the germline ends. Germline V gene sequence: CDR1 GTSNPN, CDR2 SVGIG (reference sequence). The CDR3 covers 15 residues. For the CDR3, the DNA is TGTGCCTGGAGTCTTGCTGACAGGTTGAACACTGAAGCTTTCTTT. It yields the protein CAWSLADRLNTEAFF.

The CDR3 nucleotides read TGTGCCAGCAGTTTGACAAACTATGGCTACACCTTC. Encoded protein: CASSLTNYGYTF. V gene TRBV12-3 or TRBV12-4 combines with J gene TRBJ1-2, with unresolved D. The CDR3 extends over 12 amino acids. V lost 3 bases and J 2 bases, leaving 4 bases between the germline ends.

The chain couples TRBV3-1 (or the pseudogene TRBV3-2) to TRBJ1-1; TRBD1 aligns across 7 bases. The V gene's germline CDR1 is LGHDT and CDR2 YNNKEL (reference sequence). J lost 4 bases, V lost 5 bases, and 7 bases had no gene match. CDR3 length equals 14 residues. DNA of the CDR3: TGTGCCAGCAGCACGCCAGGGGGGCTCACTGAAGCTTTCTTT. It yields the protein CASSTPGGLTEAFF.

This sequence joins TRBV9 and TRBJ1-1; 7 nucleotides match TRBD1. The CDR3 is 12 residues long. With 5 bases clipped from V and 5 bases from J, the junction kept 3 bases outside the gene matches. The germline gives CDR1 SGDLS, CDR2 YYNGEE. Written as DNA, the CDR3 is TGTGCCAGCAGGGGGACAGAGACTGAAGCTTTCTTT. This encodes CASRGTETEAFF.

V is TRBV19 and J is TRBJ1-6, with 9 bases fitting TRBD1. CDR3 length: 16 amino acids. V dropped 4 bases and J dropped 1; count of bases not matched to a gene: 2. In germline, CDR1 is LNHDA, CDR2 SQIVND (reference sequence). CDR3 residues: CASSTGTGSYNSPLHF. DNA of the CDR3: TGTGCCAGTAGTACAGGGACAGGGTCCTATAATTCACCCCTCCACTTT.

The rearrangement joins TRBV7-9 to TRBJ1-5; a possible D gene is TRBD1 (5 bases). V was cut by 3 bases and J by 5 bases, with 8 bases left in between. The CDR3 contains 13 residues. In germline, CDR1 is SEHNR, CDR2 FQNEAQ (reference sequence). CDR3 bases: TGTGCCAGCAGCTTTGGGGGGGATCAGCCCCAGCATTTT. It codes for CASSFGGDQPQHF. The entire variable domain, with the rest obtained from reference TRBV7-9 and TRBJ1-5, is as follows: DTGVSQNPRHKITKRGQNVTFRCDPISEHNRLYWYRQTLGQGPEFLTYFQNEAQLEKSRLLSDRFSAERPKGSFSTLEIQRTEQGDSAMYLCASSFGGDQPQHFGDGTRLSIL.

This clone appeared once. The J gene is TRBJ2-6, the V gene TRBV19, with 7 bases aligning to TRBD1. This CDR3 has 15 amino acids. Trimming cost V 9 bases and J 0 bases; bases outside gene matches: 5. Germline V gene sequence: CDR1 LNHDA, CDR2 SQIVND (reference sequence). This CDR3 is CASRSGGSGANVLTF. The CDR3 DNA reads as TGTGCCAGCAGATCAGGGGGCTCTGGGGCCAACGTCCTGACTTTC.

J is TRBJ2-3 and V is TRBV3-1 (or the pseudogene TRBV3-2); no clear D. CDR1 and CDR2 from the germline V gene are LGHDT and YNNKEL (reference sequence). The ends were cut back, 0 bases at V and 3 bases at J, with 10 bases in the middle. The CDR3 sequence is 15 residues long. The CDR3 nucleotides read TGTGCCAGCAGCCAAGATATAGCTAGGACAGATACGCAGTATTTT. The encoded protein is CASSQDIARTDTQYF.

V is TRBV21-1 and J is TRBJ2-7; TRBD1 is taken as the D call from the table, unchecked against the DNA. TRBV21-1 is noted as a pseudogene. The length of the CDR3 is 15 residues. The CDR3 loop is CASSIRGFGAYEQYV. For the CDR3, the DNA is TGTGCCAGCAGCATCAGGGGTTTTGGGGCCTACGAGCAGTACGTC.

This sequence joins TRBV2 and TRBJ1-1, with D hard to call. V was cut by 7 bases and J by 11 bases, with 20 bases left in between. CDR3 length: 13 residues. Per the germline V gene, CDR1 is SNHLY and CDR2 is FYNNEI. The CDR3 coding sequence is TGTGCCAGCATACCCCGGCAGCGCGGTGATGCTTTCTTT. Translation gives CASIPRQRGDAFF. Together with reference TRBV2 and TRBJ1-1, the CDR3 gives the full variable domain: EPEVTQTPSHQVTQMGQEVILRCVPISNHLYFYWYRQILGQKVEFLVSFYNNEISEKSEIFDDQFSVERPDGSNFTLKIRSTKLEDSAMYFCASIPRQRGDAFFGQGTRLTVV.

This clone was seen more than once but under ten times. The chain joins TRBV29-1 to TRBJ1-3, with no clear D. Per germline, CDR1 SQVTM and CDR2 ANQGSEA. The CDR3 sequence is 17 residues long. Trimming cost V 7 bases and J 7 bases, with 29 bases left between them. The CDR3 is CSAQTGEIYPDSNTIYF. The CDR3 DNA follows: TGCAGCGCGCAAACCGGGGAGATCTACCCCGACTCGAACACCATATATTTT.

This clone appeared a few times. Additional DNA sequences in this sample encode the identical CDR3. This chain uses TRBV19 with TRBJ1-2, with TRBD1 matching over 7 bases. V dropped 5 bases and J dropped 2; count of bases not matched to a gene: 5. CDR1 LNHDA and CDR2 SQIVND come from the germline V gene (reference sequence). This CDR3 is 14 amino acids long. CDR3 residues: CASSGQGVNYGYTF. The CDR3, as DNA: TGTGCCAGTAGTGGCCAGGGGGTGAACTATGGCTACACCTTC.

CDR3 nucleotide sequence: TGTGCCAGTCGGACTAGCGGGGGAACAGGCTCCTACAATGAGCAGTTCTTC. Translation: CASRTSGGTGSYNEQFF. The rearrangement joins TRBV19 to TRBJ2-1; the match to TRBD2 covers 13 bases. This CDR3 region has 17 residues. Germline loops: CDR1 LNHDA, CDR2 SQIVND (reference sequence). Trimming removed 8 bases from V and 0 bases from J; junction bases left unmatched: 7.

The genes are TRBV20-1 and TRBJ2-7; possible D gene TRBD1, 6 bases. Germline CDR1 reads DFQATT; CDR2 reads SNEGSKA (reference sequence). The CDR3 totals 13 residues. V was shortened by 3 bases and J by 2 bases, with 11 bases between the two germline ends. The CDR3 here is CSASDRPAYEQYF. The CDR3 region has the DNA TGCAGTGCTAGTGACAGGCCGGCCTACGAGCAGTACTTC.

This clone appeared a single time. The CDR3 region has the DNA TGTGCCAGCAGCTGGGGAAGCGGGAGAGGTGAGACCCAGTACTTC. Protein product: CASSWGSGRGETQYF. The chain has TRBV5-4 and TRBJ2-5; 8 bases line up with TRBD2. Germline-derived CDR1 and CDR2 are SGHNT and YYREEE (reference sequence). V gave up 3 bases and J gave up 5 bases; unmatched junction bases: 9. The CDR3 sequence is 15 residues long.

The genes are TRBV20-1 and TRBJ2-7; possibly TRBD1 for D (5 bases). The germline V gene has CDR1 DFQATT and CDR2 SNEGSKA (reference sequence). Trimming took off 3 bases at V and 2 bases at J, with 17 bases between the two ends. This CDR3 has 15 residues. This CDR3 is CSASGQGIFPYEQYF. Here the CDR3 DNA reads TGCAGTGCTAGTGGGCAGGGAATTTTTCCCTACGAGCAGTACTTC.

The CDR3 DNA reads as TGTGCCAGCAGCTCAACCGGGACAGCGGGCTCCTACGAGCAGTACTTC. The encoded protein is CASSSTGTAGSYEQYF. This chain uses TRBV9 with TRBJ2-7; D possibly corresponds to TRBD1 (7 bases). The CDR3 spans 16 residues. V gave up 4 bases and J gave up 0 bases, with 17 bases separating them. CDR1 is SGDLS, CDR2 YYNGEE, per germline.